Following are 22 T cell receptor beta chains from one sample sequenced in a study of blood T cell repertoires in COVID-19. This table comes from immunoSEQ multiplex PCR, and its TCRdb copy is limited to in-frame clones, with some not included. The repertoire holds some 110,000 clones, with about three quarters as singletons. Source material: peripheral blood. The receptors were gathered from a man older than 75 with COVID-19, enrolled during active disease.

The table lists this clone with a count of one. The J gene is TRBJ2-1, the V gene TRBV5-1; TRBD1 matches at 7 bases. This CDR3 has 13 amino acids. The J segment lost 10 bases and the V segment lost 0 bases, leaving 4 bases of the junction unmatched. Per the germline V gene, CDR1 is SGHRS and CDR2 is YFSETQ. The CDR3 protein is CASSLDRGPEQFF. DNA of the CDR3: TGCGCCAGCAGCTTGGACAGGGGCCCCGAGCAGTTCTTC.

The chain joins TRBV2 to TRBJ1-2; 7 nucleotides align to TRBD1. Germline assignment: CDR1 SNHLY and CDR2 FYNNEI. V was pared by 9 bases and J by 1 base, with 5 bases of the junction left unmatched. The CDR3 sequence is 13 residues long. Written as DNA, the CDR3 is TGTGCCAGTATGACAGGGAGTAACTATGGCTACACCTTC. It encodes CASMTGSNYGYTF.

A note on this clone: Relative to the germline gene, one junction end is altered; a read error may explain this. This chain links TRBV7-7 with TRBJ2-2; 11 bases fit TRBD2. The CDR3 sequence is 14 residues long. Germline-derived CDR1 and CDR2 are SSHAT and FNYEAQ (reference sequence). CDR3 in amino acids: CASSLAGGTGELFF. The CDR3 DNA reads TGTGCTAGCAGCTTAGCGGGAGGGACCGGGGAGCTGTTTTTT.

V usage is TRBV6-2 or TRBV6-3 and J usage is TRBJ2-7; 7 nucleotides align to TRBD1. With V trimmed by 4 bases and J by 0 bases, 9 bases remained unmatched. The CDR3 covers 16 residues. The germline CDR1 and CDR2 sequences are MNHEY and SVGEGT. CDR3 sequence reads: CASSSTGTEVSYEQYF. In DNA form, the CDR3 reads TGTGCCAGCAGTTCAACCGGGACAGAAGTCTCCTACGAGCAGTACTTC.

V is TRBV28 and J is TRBJ1-5; 10 bases fit TRBD1. Germline V gives CDR1 MDHEN, CDR2 SYDVKM. Germline trimming cut 4 bases from V and 0 bases from J; bases unmatched to any gene: 6. The CDR3 sequence is 17 residues long. As DNA, the CDR3 is TGTGCCAGCAGTTCCCCCGGGACAGGGGATAGCAATCAGCCCCAGCATTTT. This translates into CASSSPGTGDSNQPQHF.

This clone was found a few times. The chain uses TRBV20-1 and TRBJ1-1, with D uncertain. CDR1 is DFQATT, CDR2 SNEGSKA, per germline (reference sequence). The CDR3 totals 13 residues. Between the trimmed V and J ends, which lost 3 bases and 1 base, there was a span of 9 bases. In DNA form, the CDR3 reads TGCAGTGCTAGTGAACTCCCGAACACTGAAGCTTTCTTT. This gives the protein CSASELPNTEAFF.

The chain is built from TRBV2 and TRBJ2-1; D may be TRBD2 (5 bases). The CDR3 has 13 residues. V was pared by 4 bases and J by 9 bases, with 13 bases between. The germline CDR1 and CDR2 sequences are SNHLY and FYNNEI. The CDR3 here is CASSVFRAGEQFF. The CDR3 region has the DNA TGTGCCAGCAGTGTTTTTCGGGCGGGTGAGCAGTTCTTC.

The chain uses TRBV4-3 and TRBJ1-3, with 9 positions matching TRBD1. With 3 bases clipped from V and 0 bases from J, the junction kept 0 bases outside the gene matches. The germline V gene encodes CDR1 LGHNA and CDR2 YSLEER. CDR3 size: 15 residues. The chain's CDR3 is CASSQTGGSGNTIYF. The CDR3 DNA follows: TGCGCCAGCAGCCAGACAGGGGGCTCTGGAAACACCATATATTTT.

Only a few counts were recorded for this clone. The chain recombines TRBV6-5 with TRBJ2-7, with 8 bases identical to TRBD2. The ends lost 6 bases at V and 6 bases at J; junction bases unmatched: 4. Germline CDR1 and CDR2: MNHEY and SVGAGI. This CDR3 is built from 12 residues. The CDR3 sequence: CASRGLEREQYF. CDR3 bases: TGTGCCAGCAGGGGACTAGAACGCGAGCAGTACTTC.

Here the CDR3 DNA reads TGTGCCAGCTCACCACCGACGATAGCGGGCACAGATACGCAGTATTTT. Protein product: CASSPPTIAGTDTQYF. The V and J genes are TRBV18 and TRBJ2-3, with D possibly matching TRBD2 (6 bases). Between the trimmed V and J ends, which lost 0 bases and 1 base, there was a span of 11 bases. Germline CDR1 and CDR2: KGHSH and LQKENI. This CDR3 contains 16 residues.

The CDR3 region is CASQGVYGYTF. CDR3 nucleotides: TGTGCCAGCCAGGGGGTATATGGCTACACCTTC. This chain links TRBV2 with TRBJ1-2, with 7 positions matching TRBD1. The ends lost 8 bases at V and 5 bases at J; junction bases unmatched: 2. The CDR3 runs to 11 residues. Per germline, CDR1 SNHLY and CDR2 FYNNEI.

The rearrangement joins TRBV28 to TRBJ1-5; D perhaps matches TRBD1 (6 bases). Trimming stripped 5 bases from V and 0 bases from J, with 11 bases between. The CDR3 sequence is 15 residues long. CDR1 is MDHEN, CDR2 SYDVKM, per germline. DNA for the CDR3: TGTGCCAGCAGTGAACAGGGCTATAGCAATCAGCCCCAGCATTTT. Protein sequence: CASSEQGYSNQPQHF.

The rearrangement links TRBV18 to TRBJ2-3; D may be TRBD1 (5 bases). The CDR3 length is 12 residues. Looked up from germline, CDR1 is KGHSH and CDR2 is LQKENI. Trimming removed 1 base from V and 11 bases from J, with 10 bases in between. This CDR3 is CASSPQDTEQYF. CDR3 sequence (DNA): TGTGCCAGCTCACCACAGGACACGGAGCAGTATTTT.

This rearrangement joins TRBV6-5 to TRBJ2-3, with D possibly matching TRBD2 (5 bases). CDR3 size: 15 residues. Germline CDR1 and CDR2: MNHEY and SVGAGI. The V gene lost 2 bases and the J gene lost 6 bases, with 15 bases spanning the gap. The CDR3 coding sequence is TGTGCCAGCAGTTACGCGGGTATCTTTTCGGATACGCAGTATTTT. This translates into CASSYAGIFSDTQYF.

The CDR3, as DNA: TGTGCCAGCGGGGAGGCGGGAGGAGAGACCCAGTACTTC. It yields the protein CASGEAGGETQYF. The chain carries TRBV7-9 and TRBJ2-5; 8 bases are shared with TRBD2. Per germline, CDR1 SEHNR and CDR2 FQNEAQ (reference sequence). The V gene end was trimmed by 8 bases and the J gene end by 4 bases; junction bases not matched to a gene: 6. The CDR3 totals 13 residues.

The chain carries TRBV7-2 and TRBJ1-3; perhaps TRBD1 as D (6 bases). V was trimmed by 5 bases and J by 4 bases, leaving 15 bases between them. CDR1 and CDR2 from the germline V gene are SGHTA and FQGNSA. The CDR3 is 15 amino acids. The CDR3 DNA sequence: TGTGCCAGCAGCCCGATATCAGGGGAAGGAAACACCATATATTTT. As protein: CASSPISGEGNTIYF.

This clone has just one count. The chain uses TRBV6-2 or TRBV6-3 and TRBJ1-2; 7 nucleotides agree with TRBD1. The CDR3 runs to 15 residues. Trimming at V came to 2 bases and at J to 3 bases, leaving 6 bases not matched to a gene. The V gene's germline CDR1 is MNHEY and CDR2 SVGEGT. The CDR3: CASSYPPGGYYGYTF. CDR3 nucleotides: TGTGCCAGCAGTTACCCTCCAGGGGGGTACTATGGCTACACCTTC.

This chain joins TRBV2 and TRBJ2-7; 14 nucleotides match TRBD2. The CDR3 loop spans 14 amino acids. V was clipped by 7 bases and J by 5 bases; unmatched bases: 4. Per the germline V gene, CDR1 is SNHLY and CDR2 is FYNNEI. DNA for the CDR3: TGTGCCAGCAACGGACTAGCGGGAGGACACGAGCAGTACTTC. It encodes CASNGLAGGHEQYF.

The chain employs TRBV7-9 and TRBJ1-2; 8 bases fit TRBD1. Trimming removed 1 base from V and 5 bases from J; junction bases left unmatched: 9. The CDR3 sequence is 16 residues long. Germline V lookup: CDR1 SEHNR, CDR2 FQNEAQ (reference sequence). The CDR3 nucleotides read TGTGCCAGCAGCTTAGGAGACAGGGGAAAATTTTATGGCTACACCTTC. The encoded protein is CASSLGDRGKFYGYTF.

V is TRBV28 and J is TRBJ1-1; possibly TRBD1 for D (6 bases). From germline, CDR1 is MDHEN and CDR2 SYDVKM. There are 15 residues in the CDR3. The V gene lost 3 bases and the J gene lost 0 bases, with 11 bases spanning the gap. CDR3 amino acids: CASSLSGQLNTEAFF. In DNA, the CDR3 is TGTGCCAGCAGTTTGTCTGGACAGTTGAACACTGAAGCTTTCTTT.

This chain connects TRBV5-1 to TRBJ2-7; D perhaps matches TRBD2 (5 bases). V lost 5 bases to trimming and J lost 2 bases, with 11 bases between them. Looked up from germline, CDR1 is SGHRS and CDR2 is YFSETQ. The length of the CDR3 is 13 residues. CDR3 sequence reads: CASRYSGTYEQYF. In DNA form, the CDR3 reads TGCGCCAGCAGGTACTCGGGGACCTACGAGCAGTACTTC. The complete variable domain, with remaining parts taken from reference TRBV5-1 and TRBJ2-7, reads KAGVTQTPRYLIKTRGQQVTLSCSPISGHRSVSWYQQTPGQGLQFLFEYFSETQRNKGNFPGRFSGRQFSNSRSEMNVSTLELGDSALYLCASRYSGTYEQYFGPGTRLTVT.

The chain links TRBV3-1 (or the pseudogene TRBV3-2) to TRBJ2-7; TRBD2 agrees at 7 bases. CDR1 is LGHDT and CDR2 is YNNKEL in the germline V gene (reference sequence). The CDR3 is 14 amino acids. J was trimmed by 3 bases and V by 0 bases; bases with no gene match: 2. CDR3 in DNA: TGTGCCAGCAGCCAAGATCCTAGCGGCTACGAGCAGTACTTC. Protein sequence: CASSQDPSGYEQYF.